This TCR beta chain is from a study of CD8+CD57+ T cells in acquired aplastic anemia. Sequencing was done on patients that had shown CD8+CD57+ cell expansion by flow cytometry. The germline V gene has CDR1 KGHDR and CDR2 SFDVKD. This CDR3 region has 16 residues. Trimming at V came to 7 bases and at J to 2 bases, leaving 11 bases not matched to a gene. Findings and caveats of the study: Patients had about 31 CD8+ CDR3 sequences in common with controls (the shared set).

Note on this clonotype: As yet, its antigen is unknown.

The use of genomic DNA as template underpinned the TCR beta VDJ and CDR3 profiling. TCRdb passed the reads through MiXCR, listing each CDR3 protein once. The table records approximately 260,000 distinct CDR3 sequences, 70% to 85% of them present only once. The sequence was obtained from a human donor with aplastic anemia. This chain connects TRBV24-1 to TRBJ2-3, with 7 bases aligning to TRBD1. Sample: sorted CD4+, CD8+, or CD8+CD57+ T cells (not recorded which) from PBMCs. The CDR3: CATSLSGGIHTDTQYF. The CDR3 coding sequence is TGTGCCACCAGCCTATCAGGGGGAATTCACACAGATACGCAGTATTTT.